This TCR beta chain was identified during a study of cytomegalovirus exposure and HLA in healthy donors. Germline values: CDR1 MNHNS, CDR2 SASEGT. CDR3 length equals 11 residues. Use of 60 Vbeta and 13 Jbeta primers characterized the PCR. The assay was immunoSEQ multiplex PCR, and TCRdb's table has in-frame clones only and misses some. The repertoire holds 150,000 to 200,000 clones, with roughly 79% as singletons. The chain recombines TRBV6-1 with TRBJ2-5; D is unclear. The J call may not be correct, given that the DNA end is closer to TRBJ2-7. Sequencing was done on a sample of PBMCs. This sequence was found in a woman aged 25 to 45 in good health and CMV-seropositive. The DNA for the CDR3 is TGTGCCAGCACGACATTCTACGAGCAGTACTTC. It encodes CASTTFYEQYF.